A selection of T cell receptor beta chains follows, all from one sample in a study of OX40 agonist ivuxolimab in advanced cancers. Profiled with immunoSEQ multiplex PCR; TCRdb holds only in-frame clones, not every one. Of 55,000 to 80,000 clones listed, about four fifths were seen once; the top ten hold 7.9%. The material was CD4+ or CD8+ T cells sorted from blood, obtained in a trial of the OX40 agonist ivuxolimab. These receptors all stem from an adult with an advanced solid tumor such as melanoma, head and neck, liver or kidney cancer. CDR3s leave out the opening cysteine and the closing phenylalanine or tryptophan.

j_call v_call cdr3_aa
TRBJ2-6 TRBV11-1 ASSLEFSPSGANVLT
TRBJ1-1 TRBV30 AWSAFENTEAF
TRBJ1-2 TRBV2 ASSVRLLEANYGYT
TRBJ2-1 TRBV6-1 ASSEDRGREVRNEQF
TRBJ2-3 TRBV4-2 ASSQEAGGEDTQY
TRBJ2-7 TRBV4-3 ASSQTLAGAKY
NA TRBV7-2 ASSPARASTYEQY
TRBJ1-1 TRBV29-1 SVRMGNTEAF
TRBJ2-3 TRBV6-1 ASSDWGLAGDTDTQY
TRBJ1-6 TRBV14 ASSLWTGSPLH
TRBJ1-2 TRBV7-2 ASSDPVGAHGYT
TRBJ1-1 TRBV7-2 ASSPWGGRTEAF
TRBJ2-7 TRBV21-1 ASSKGGTGGVFYEQY
TRBJ2-5 TRBV7-9 ASSLQVQETQY
TRBJ1-4 TRBV19 ASSWDTSREKLF
TRBJ2-1 TRBV4-1 ASSQVSAGSNEQF
TRBJ1-4 TRBV7-2 ASSSEGRGRSNEKLF
TRBJ1-4 TRBV19 ASRKGQGYNEKLF
TRBJ2-7 TRBV9 ASSAGQFNYEQY
TRBJ2-3 TRBV5-1 ASSRRGESTDTQY
TRBJ2-7 TRBV27 ASSLRTGALYEQY
TRBJ2-1 TRBV6-1 ASSGAPQTPVRPNEQF
TRBJ1-6 TRBV2 ASSLWTAVNNSPLH
TRBJ2-7 TRBV7-2 ASSLRPGQHYEQY
TRBJ2-7 TRBV7-2 ASSLDRGWGEQY
TRBJ2-7 TRBV30 AWSVGDTSYEQY
TRBJ2-3 TRBV29-1 SVERQLSTDTQY
TRBJ2-1 TRBV7-2 ASSSLAGVFNEQF
TRBJ2-7 TRBV2 ASSWQGRVSEQY
TRBJ2-3 TRBV11-1 ASSLAGGGDTQY
TRBJ1-2 TRBV4-1 ASSQDWVTSGGYT
TRBJ2-2 TRBV7-9 ASMPRGTTGELF
TRBJ1-3 TRBV7-6 ASSLGAGNTIY
NA TRBV5-4 ASSSTPVYEQY
TRBJ1-3 TRBV11-3 ASSFLSYSGNTIY
TRBJ2-7 TRBV7-9 ASSWGLAGPYEQY
TRBJ1-1 TRBV5-1 ASSEGQAYRVNTEAF
TRBJ1-2 TRBV27 ASSYLRPGYGYT
TRBJ1-1 TRBV6-1 ASSEFPGGTTEAF
TRBJ1-2 TRBV5-1 ASSSGTAYNYGYT
TRBJ2-7 TRBV2 ASSDIRVPYRDYEQY
TRBJ1-2 TRBV4-2 ASSQIIGSRYGYT
TRBJ1-5 TRBV6-1 ASSQGNSNQPQH
TRBJ2-4 TRBV4-2 ASSQETGQGKRAKNIQY
TRBJ2-5 TRBV27 ASKVSSHRVGETQY
TRBJ2-1 TRBV6-5 ASSYGLGGEQF
TRBJ2-7 TRBV5-1 ASSSDSSYEQY